The 23 T cell receptor beta chains reported below all come from one sample, sequenced in a study of T cells in Graves' hyperthyroidism and ophthalmopathy. RNA transcripts provided the source from which TCR beta CDR3 regions were amplified. With the HTBI primer set, the TCR CDR3 went through a first round of RT-PCR. MiXCR, run by TCRdb on the multiplex PCR reads, gives a single entry per CDR3 protein. The sample shows hundreds of thousands of distinct CDR3 sequences, 13% to 15% of them seen only once. Sequenced sample: blood. Every receptor here comes from a woman under 30 with Graves' hyperthyroidism.

This clonotype has just a few counts. The chain employs TRBV19 and TRBJ2-3; 12 bases are shared with TRBD2. The CDR3 loop spans 16 amino acids. After removal of 5 bases from V and 0 bases from J, the junction contained 3 bases not matched to a gene. Per the germline V gene, CDR1 is LNHDA and CDR2 is SQIVND (reference sequence). In DNA, the CDR3 is TGTGCCAGTAGTCGTGGGACTAGCGGGAGCACAGATACGCAGTATTTT. This gives the protein CASSRGTSGSTDTQYF.

Worth noting for this clonotype: A much larger clone lies a single base off, so this may be a read error. The rearrangement links TRBV28 to TRBJ1-4; D not certain. Germline V gives CDR1 MDHEN, CDR2 SYDVKM. The V end was cut by 8 bases, the J end by 0 bases, with 22 bases between. The CDR3 is 18 residues long. The CDR3, as DNA: TGTGCCAGCGGTTCTATTTTCCAGGACGCCACAACTAATGAAAAACTGTTTTTT. Its protein product is CASGSIFQDATTNEKLFF.

In its sample, this clonotype was seen a few times. The chain joins TRBV27 to TRBJ2-2; 11 bases agree with TRBD1. The CDR3 sequence is 16 residues long. The V gene end was trimmed by 2 bases and the J gene end by 6 bases; junction bases not matched to a gene: 5. Germline V gene lookup returns CDR1 MNHEY and CDR2 SMNVEV (reference sequence). CDR3 nucleotide sequence: TGTGCCAGCAGTTTAAACCGGGGACAGGGGGCCGGGGAGCTGTTTTTT. Protein product: CASSLNRGQGAGELFF.

This clonotype was seen at least ten times. The chain links TRBV2 to TRBJ1-5; D may be TRBD1 (6 bases). The germline V gene encodes CDR1 SNHLY and CDR2 FYNNEI. V was pared by 6 bases and J by 2 bases, with 14 bases between. There are 15 residues in the CDR3. The CDR3 is CASRGGGGGNQPQHF. The DNA for the CDR3 is TGTGCCAGCAGGGGAGGGGGTGGGGGCAATCAGCCCCAGCATTTT.

The J gene is TRBJ2-4, the V gene TRBV6-1, with D unresolved. The ends were cut back, 5 bases at V and 6 bases at J, with 26 bases in the middle. The germline CDR1 and CDR2 sequences are MNHNS and SASEGT. The CDR3 sequence is 18 residues long. The CDR3 DNA is TGTGCCAGCAGTCCACTCGGCGTGGGCCTTGCCCTCGGAAACATTCAGTACTTC. Its translation: CASSPLGVGLALGNIQYF.

This clonotype was counted ten times or more. This sequence joins TRBV15 and TRBJ1-2, with D possibly matching TRBD1 (5 bases). The CDR3 sequence is 15 residues long. The germline gives CDR1 LNHNV, CDR2 YYDKDF (reference sequence). Trimming shortened V by 0 bases and J by 4 bases, and 12 bases separated the two germline ends. The CDR3 region has the DNA TGTGCCACCAGCAGAGAAAGGGTACAGGCCTATGGCTACACCTTC. This translates into CATSRERVQAYGYTF.

As to this clonotype: This may be a read error, as it is one base from a much larger clone. CDR3 bases: TGTGCCTGGAGTGTGGGACTAATATACGATGAGCAGTTCTTC. Translating it yields CAWSVGLIYDEQFF. V is TRBV30 and J is TRBJ2-1, with 7 positions matching TRBD2. Trimming took 0 bases from V and 8 from J; bases not matched to a gene: 7. This CDR3 has 14 amino acids. The germline V gene has CDR1 GTSNPN and CDR2 SVGIG (reference sequence).

The sample holds a few counts of this clonotype. The chain recombines TRBV10-3 with TRBJ1-2; TRBD1 matches 8 bases. This CDR3 is built from 20 residues. V gave up 6 bases and J gave up 3 bases; unmatched junction bases: 24. Germline V gene sequence: CDR1 ENHRY, CDR2 SYGVKD. The CDR3 loop reads CAIRAEWTGLGAAFDYGYTF. CDR3 nucleotide sequence: TGTGCCATCAGAGCAGAATGGACAGGGCTGGGTGCGGCCTTCGACTATGGCTACACCTTC.

This clonotype appeared many times. The chain recombines TRBV28 with TRBJ2-1, with 12 positions matching TRBD2. The CDR3 loop spans 16 amino acids. Germline trimming cut 7 bases from V and 6 bases from J; bases unmatched to any gene: 10. In germline, CDR1 is MDHEN, CDR2 SYDVKM. In nucleotides, the CDR3 is TGTGCCAGCACCGCGGGACTAGCGGGTACCCCCAATGAGCAGTTCTTC. Protein sequence: CASTAGLAGTPNEQFF.

This clonotype was observed at least ten times. J is TRBJ2-1 and V is TRBV12-3 or TRBV12-4; D may be TRBD2 (5 bases). Trimming stripped 3 bases from V and 6 bases from J, with 12 bases between. The CDR3 contains 14 residues. The CDR3 sequence: CASSFLQAANEQFF. DNA of the CDR3: TGTGCCAGCAGTTTCCTACAAGCGGCCAATGAGCAGTTCTTC.

As for this clonotype: A read error may explain this, as a much larger clone is one base away. The V and J genes are TRBV7-2 and TRBJ2-7, with 7 bases fitting TRBD1. The DNA end is more similar to TRBJ2-1, so the J call may be wrong. CDR3 length equals 16 residues. The germline V gene encodes CDR1 SGHTA and CDR2 FQGNSA. The CDR3 is CASSLTYRGGGYEQFF. DNA of the CDR3: TGTGCCAGCAGCTTAACCTACAGGGGTGGGGGATACGAGCAGTTCTTC.

This clonotype appeared many times. The chain joins TRBV30 to TRBJ1-1; D is uncertain. The CDR3 consists of 13 residues. Germline CDR1 is GTSNPN and CDR2 is SVGIG (reference sequence). V lost 0 bases and J lost 5, with 10 bases in between. The CDR3 reads CAWSVSVGTEAFF. DNA for the CDR3: TGTGCCTGGAGTGTCTCGGTTGGGACTGAAGCTTTCTTT.

There are many counts of this clonotype. The chain's CDR3 is CASSRRRGNTEAFF. The CDR3 coding sequence is TGTGCCAGCAGCCGTCGGAGAGGGAACACTGAAGCTTTCTTT. The rearrangement joins TRBV11-2 to TRBJ1-1; D is unclear. The CDR3 is made up of 14 amino acids. CDR1 SGHAT and CDR2 FQNNGV come from the germline V gene. Between the trimmed V and J ends, which lost 5 bases and 1 base, there was a span of 11 bases.

The table lists this clonotype with a few counts. The chain is built from TRBV29-1 and TRBJ2-7, with 7 positions matching TRBD1. Trimming at V came to 2 bases and at J to 2 bases, leaving 9 bases not matched to a gene. This CDR3 region has 15 residues. Germline CDR1 and CDR2: SQVTM and ANQGSEA. In DNA form, the CDR3 reads TGCAGCGTTGAACCGTTGACAGGGAACCCCTACGAGCAGTACTTC. This translates into CSVEPLTGNPYEQYF.

In this sample, this clonotype turned up many times. CDR3 sequence (DNA): TGTGCCAGCACTGAGGCGGGACTCTACAATGAGCAGTTCTTC. The encoded protein is CASTEAGLYNEQFF. The chain links TRBV12-3 or TRBV12-4 to TRBJ2-1; D might be TRBD2 (6 bases). The CDR3 has 14 amino acids. Deletions cut 7 bases from V and 3 bases from J, with 13 bases between.

This clonotype has more than one count but fewer than ten. This rearrangement joins TRBV15 to TRBJ2-5, with D perhaps matching TRBD2 (6 bases). Germline CDR1 LNHNV, CDR2 YYDKDF (reference sequence). The V end lost 5 bases, the J end lost 4 bases, and 17 bases lay between the germline ends. The CDR3 consists of 15 residues. The CDR3, as DNA: TGTGCCACCAGCCGACGCGACGCCGGGGGAGAGACCCAGTACTTC. It is translated as CATSRRDAGGETQYF.

This chain's CDR3 is CSALGSFYEQYF. In nucleotides, the CDR3 is TGCAGTGCTCTGGGATCTTTCTACGAGCAGTACTTC. The chain recombines TRBV20-1 with TRBJ2-7; no definite D call. CDR3 length: 12 residues. The V gene's germline CDR1 is DFQATT and CDR2 SNEGSKA (reference sequence). V lost 5 bases and J 3 bases, leaving 11 bases between the germline ends.

This clonotype was seen a handful of times. J is TRBJ1-3 and V is TRBV19; D is ambiguous. Germline V gene data show CDR1 as LNHDA and CDR2 as SQIVND (reference sequence). The CDR3 loop spans 14 amino acids. Between the trimmed V and J ends, which lost 2 bases and 0 bases, there was a span of 5 bases. CDR3 nucleotides: TGTGCCAGTAGTATACAGTACTCTGGAAACACCATATATTTT. It is translated as CASSIQYSGNTIYF.

The chain joins TRBV28 to TRBJ2-5; tentatively, D is TRBD1 (5 bases). The assigned J gene may be wrong: the sequence end matches TRBJ2-1 better. There are 13 residues in the CDR3. The germline gives CDR1 MDHEN, CDR2 SYDVKM. This CDR3 is CASSLYAKTAQFF. DNA for the CDR3: TGTGCCAGCAGTTTGTATGCGAAGACAGCCCAGTTCTTC.

This clonotype appeared many times. This chain joins TRBV18 and TRBJ1-1; 7 bases are shared with TRBD1. The CDR3 is 11 amino acids. The V gene end was trimmed by 3 bases and the J gene end by 8 bases; junction bases not matched to a gene: 0. Germline V gene sequence: CDR1 KGHSH, CDR2 LQKENI. The CDR3 region is CASSPDREAFF. Here the CDR3 DNA reads TGTGCCAGCTCACCGGACAGGGAAGCTTTCTTT.

This clonotype was found many times. The chain uses TRBV10-3 and TRBJ2-7; D remains ambiguous. CDR1 is ENHRY and CDR2 is SYGVKD in the germline V gene. Trimming left V 2 bases short and J 0 bases short, with 8 bases between. The CDR3 spans 14 residues. The CDR3, as DNA: TGTGCCATCAGTGAGGCAGGACCCTCCTACGAGCAGTACTTC. Its protein is CAISEAGPSYEQYF.

CDR3 DNA sequence: TGCAGTGCTAGGTCCAGGACCCCCTCTGGGGCCAACGTCCTGACTTTC. It specifies CSARSRTPSGANVLTF. V is TRBV20-1 and J is TRBJ2-6; no definite D call. The CDR3 contains 16 residues. CDR1 and CDR2 (germline): DFQATT, SNEGSKA (reference sequence). The germline V and J ends were trimmed by 3 bases and 0 bases, with 12 bases remaining between them.

This clonotype appeared many times. The chain employs TRBV11-2 and TRBJ2-7, with a possible D match to TRBD1 (6 bases). The CDR3 consists of 16 residues. Trimming removed 5 bases at V and 4 bases at J, with 21 bases between. From germline, CDR1 is SGHAT and CDR2 FQNNGV. CDR3: CASSPPQGHYAYEQYF. CDR3 coding DNA: TGTGCCAGCAGCCCCCCCCAGGGGCACTACGCTTACGAGCAGTACTTC.